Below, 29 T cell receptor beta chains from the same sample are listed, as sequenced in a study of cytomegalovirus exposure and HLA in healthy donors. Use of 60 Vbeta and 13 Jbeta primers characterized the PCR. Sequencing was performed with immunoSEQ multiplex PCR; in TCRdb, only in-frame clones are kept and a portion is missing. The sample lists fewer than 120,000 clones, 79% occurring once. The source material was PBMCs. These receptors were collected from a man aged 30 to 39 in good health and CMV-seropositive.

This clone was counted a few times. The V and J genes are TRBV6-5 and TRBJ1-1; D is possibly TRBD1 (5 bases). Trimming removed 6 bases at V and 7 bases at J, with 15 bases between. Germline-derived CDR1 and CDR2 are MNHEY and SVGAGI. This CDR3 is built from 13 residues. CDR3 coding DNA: TGTGCCAGCAGACCGGGACTCCTTCATGAAGCTTTCTTT. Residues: CASRPGLLHEAFF.

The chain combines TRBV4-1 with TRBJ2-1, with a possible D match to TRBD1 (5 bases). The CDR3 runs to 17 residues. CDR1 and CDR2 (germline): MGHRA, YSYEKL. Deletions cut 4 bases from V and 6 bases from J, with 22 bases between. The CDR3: CASSPKGVAATANEQFF. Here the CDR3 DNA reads TGCGCCAGCAGCCCTAAAGGGGTCGCAGCAACCGCCAATGAGCAGTTCTTC.

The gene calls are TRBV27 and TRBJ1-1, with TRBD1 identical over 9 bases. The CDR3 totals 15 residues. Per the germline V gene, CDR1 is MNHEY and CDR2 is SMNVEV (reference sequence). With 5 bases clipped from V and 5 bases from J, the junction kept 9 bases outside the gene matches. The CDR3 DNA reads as TGTGCCAGCAGTGCCCTACAGGGGGCTGGAACTGAAGCTTTCTTT. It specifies CASSALQGAGTEAFF.

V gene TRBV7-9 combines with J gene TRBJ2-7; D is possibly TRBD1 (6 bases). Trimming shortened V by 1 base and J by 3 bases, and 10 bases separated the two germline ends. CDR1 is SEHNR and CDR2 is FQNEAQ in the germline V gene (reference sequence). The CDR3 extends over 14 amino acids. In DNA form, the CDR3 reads TGTGCCAGCAGCTTAGGGGACACGAACTACGAGCAGTACTTC. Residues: CASSLGDTNYEQYF. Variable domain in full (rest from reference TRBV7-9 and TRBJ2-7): DTGVSQNPRHKITKRGQNVTFRCDPISEHNRLYWYRQTLGQGPEFLTYFQNEAQLEKSRLLSDRFSAERPKGSFSTLEIQRTEQGDSAMYLCASSLGDTNYEQYFGPGTRLTVT.

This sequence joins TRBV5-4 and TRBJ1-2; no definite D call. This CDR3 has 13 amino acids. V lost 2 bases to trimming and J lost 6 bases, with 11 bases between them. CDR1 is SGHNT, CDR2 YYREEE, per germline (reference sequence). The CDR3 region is CASSFVTDNGYTF. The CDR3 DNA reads TGTGCCAGCAGCTTTGTTACAGATAATGGCTACACCTTC.

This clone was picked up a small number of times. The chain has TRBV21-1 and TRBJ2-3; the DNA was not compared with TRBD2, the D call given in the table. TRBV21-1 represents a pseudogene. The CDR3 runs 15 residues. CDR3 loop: CASSKGGALTDTQYF. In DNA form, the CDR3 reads TGTGCCAGCAGCAAGGGCGGGGCCCTCACAGATACGCAGTATTTT.

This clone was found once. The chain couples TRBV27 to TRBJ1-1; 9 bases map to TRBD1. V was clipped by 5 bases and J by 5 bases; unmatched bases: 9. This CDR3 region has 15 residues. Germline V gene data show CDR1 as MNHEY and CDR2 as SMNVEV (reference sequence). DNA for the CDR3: TGTGCCAGCAGTCCGCTGGGACAGGGTGAAACTGAAGCTTTCTTT. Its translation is CASSPLGQGETEAFF.

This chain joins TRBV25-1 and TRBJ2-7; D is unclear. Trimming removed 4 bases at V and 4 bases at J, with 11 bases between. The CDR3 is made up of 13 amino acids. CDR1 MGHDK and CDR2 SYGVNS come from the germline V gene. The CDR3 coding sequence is TGTGCCAGCAGTGCTGCAGGAAAATACGAGCAGTACTTC. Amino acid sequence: CASSAAGKYEQYF.

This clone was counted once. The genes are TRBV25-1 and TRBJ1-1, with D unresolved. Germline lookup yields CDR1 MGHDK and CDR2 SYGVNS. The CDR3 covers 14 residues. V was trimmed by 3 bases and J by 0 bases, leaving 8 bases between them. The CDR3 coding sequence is TGTGCCAGCAGTGACGCGGTTATGAACACTGAAGCTTTCTTT. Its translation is CASSDAVMNTEAFF.

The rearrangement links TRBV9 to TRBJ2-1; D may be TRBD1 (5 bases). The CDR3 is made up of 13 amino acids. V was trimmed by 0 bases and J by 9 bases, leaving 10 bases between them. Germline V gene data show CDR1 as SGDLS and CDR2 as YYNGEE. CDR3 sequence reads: CASSVGARGEQFF. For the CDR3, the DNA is TGTGCCAGCAGCGTAGGGGCAAGGGGTGAGCAGTTCTTC.

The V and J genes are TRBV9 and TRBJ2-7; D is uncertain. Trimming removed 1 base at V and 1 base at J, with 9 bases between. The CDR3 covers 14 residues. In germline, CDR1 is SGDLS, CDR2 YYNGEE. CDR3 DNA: TGTGCCAGCAGCGTAAGCTCCGAATCCTACGAGCAGTACTTC. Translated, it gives CASSVSSESYEQYF.

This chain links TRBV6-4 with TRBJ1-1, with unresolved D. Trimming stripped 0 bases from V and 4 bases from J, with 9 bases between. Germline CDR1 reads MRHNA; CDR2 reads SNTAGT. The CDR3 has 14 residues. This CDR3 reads CASSDSSRGTEAFF. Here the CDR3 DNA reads TGTGCCAGCAGTGACTCGTCACGGGGCACTGAAGCTTTCTTT.

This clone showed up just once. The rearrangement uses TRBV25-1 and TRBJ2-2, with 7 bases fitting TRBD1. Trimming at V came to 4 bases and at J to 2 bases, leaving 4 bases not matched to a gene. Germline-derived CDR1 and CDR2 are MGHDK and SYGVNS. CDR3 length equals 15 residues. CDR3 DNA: TGTGCCAGCAGTGGGGGACAGAGAAACACCGGGGAGCTGTTTTTT. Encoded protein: CASSGGQRNTGELFF.

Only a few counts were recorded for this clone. The DNA for the CDR3 is TGTGCCAGCAGCTTTCGGGACAGGAGGAACAATGAGCAGTTCTTC. Translating it yields CASSFRDRRNNEQFF. J is TRBJ2-1 and V is TRBV7-9; the match to TRBD1 covers 8 bases. This CDR3 is built from 15 residues. Per germline, CDR1 SEHNR and CDR2 FQNEAQ (reference sequence). V trimming: 3 bases; J trimming: 5 bases; junction bases outside the gene matches: 6.

The chain's CDR3 is CASRPARVGNYGYTF. The DNA for the CDR3 is TGTGCCAGCAGACCCGCCAGGGTGGGGAACTATGGCTACACCTTC. This rearrangement joins TRBV7-8 to TRBJ1-2, with D perhaps matching TRBD1 (5 bases). Germline-derived CDR1 and CDR2 are SGHVS and FQNEAQ. The V and J ends lost 6 bases and 2 bases respectively, with 16 bases between them. The CDR3 contains 15 residues.

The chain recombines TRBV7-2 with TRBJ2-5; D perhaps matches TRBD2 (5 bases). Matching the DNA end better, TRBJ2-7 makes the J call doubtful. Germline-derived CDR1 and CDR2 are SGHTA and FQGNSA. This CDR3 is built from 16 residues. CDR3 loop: CASSLVLRGMSYEQYF. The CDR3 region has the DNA TGTGCCAGCAGCTTAGTGTTACGGGGAATGTCCTACGAGCAGTACTTC.

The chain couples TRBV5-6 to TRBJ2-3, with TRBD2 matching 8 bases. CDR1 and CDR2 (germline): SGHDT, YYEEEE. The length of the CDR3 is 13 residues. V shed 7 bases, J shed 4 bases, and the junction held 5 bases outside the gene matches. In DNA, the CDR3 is TGTGCCAGCCGATCGGGGGGGCCAGATACGCAGTATTTT. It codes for CASRSGGPDTQYF.

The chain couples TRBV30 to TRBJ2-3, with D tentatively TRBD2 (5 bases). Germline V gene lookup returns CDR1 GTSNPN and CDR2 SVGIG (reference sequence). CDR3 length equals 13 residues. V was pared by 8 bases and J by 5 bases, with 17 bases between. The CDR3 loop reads CARAQRRGDTQYF. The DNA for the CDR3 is TGTGCCCGAGCGCAAAGACGGGGAGATACGCAGTATTTT. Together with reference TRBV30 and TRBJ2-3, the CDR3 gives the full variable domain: SQTIHQWPATLVQPVGSPLSLECTVEGTSNPNLYWYRQAAGRGLQLLFYSVGIGQISSEVPQNLSASRPQDRQFILSSKKLLLSDSGFYLCARAQRRGDTQYFGPGTRLTVL.

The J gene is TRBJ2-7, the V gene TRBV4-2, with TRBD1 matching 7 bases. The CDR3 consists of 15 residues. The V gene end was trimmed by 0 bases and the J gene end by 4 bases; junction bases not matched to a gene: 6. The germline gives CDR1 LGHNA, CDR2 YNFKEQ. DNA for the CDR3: TGTGCCAGCAGCCAAGAAGTAGACAGGGTTTACGAGCAGTACTTC. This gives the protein CASSQEVDRVYEQYF.

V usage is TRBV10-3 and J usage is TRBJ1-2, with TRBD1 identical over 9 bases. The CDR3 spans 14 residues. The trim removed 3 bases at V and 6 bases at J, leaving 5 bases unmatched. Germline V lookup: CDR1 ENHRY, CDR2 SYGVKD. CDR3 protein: CAISERQGEDGYTF. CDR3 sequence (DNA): TGTGCCATCAGTGAAAGACAGGGGGAAGATGGCTACACCTTC.

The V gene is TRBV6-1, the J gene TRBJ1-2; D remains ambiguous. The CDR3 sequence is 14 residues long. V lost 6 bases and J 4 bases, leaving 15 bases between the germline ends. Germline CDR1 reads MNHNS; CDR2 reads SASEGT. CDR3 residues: CASRQNSLIYGYTF. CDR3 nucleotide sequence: TGTGCCAGCAGACAGAACAGCTTAATCTATGGCTACACCTTC.

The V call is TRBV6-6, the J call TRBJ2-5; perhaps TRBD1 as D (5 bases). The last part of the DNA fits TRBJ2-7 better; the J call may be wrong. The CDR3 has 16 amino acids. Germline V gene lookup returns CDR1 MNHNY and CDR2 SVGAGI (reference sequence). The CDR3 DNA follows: TGTGCCAGCAGTTACTCGATCAGGGCCCCCCCTGGCGAGCAGTACTTC. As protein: CASSYSIRAPPGEQYF.

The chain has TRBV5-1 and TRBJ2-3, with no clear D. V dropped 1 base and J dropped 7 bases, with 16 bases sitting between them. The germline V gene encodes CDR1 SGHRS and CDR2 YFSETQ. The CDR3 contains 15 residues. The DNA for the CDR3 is TGCGCCAGCAGCTTGTACAGCCCAGCAAGGAATACGCAGTATTTT. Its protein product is CASSLYSPARNTQYF.

CDR3 nucleotide sequence: TGTGCCAGTACCCACCGGGACAGGCCCTCAGGGCAGTACTTC. Protein sequence: CASTHRDRPSGQYF. This chain connects TRBV19 to TRBJ2-7; 8 bases line up with TRBD1. The CDR3 consists of 14 residues. CDR1 and CDR2 (germline): LNHDA, SQIVND (reference sequence). With V trimmed by 7 bases and J by 9 bases, 14 bases remained unmatched.

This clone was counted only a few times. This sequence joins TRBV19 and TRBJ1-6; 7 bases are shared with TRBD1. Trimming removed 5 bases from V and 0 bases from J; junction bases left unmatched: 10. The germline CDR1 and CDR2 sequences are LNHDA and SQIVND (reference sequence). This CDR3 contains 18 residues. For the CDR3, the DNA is TGTGCCAGTAGTTCAACGACAGGGACAAGCTCCTATAATTCACCCCTCCACTTT. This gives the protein CASSSTTGTSSYNSPLHF.

The CDR3 DNA sequence: TGTGCCAGCACCGGGACAGGGGGCTTCTATGAGCAGTTCTTC. Residues: CASTGTGGFYEQFF. The rearrangement uses TRBV6-1 and TRBJ2-1; 12 nucleotides agree with TRBD1. The germline V gene encodes CDR1 MNHNS and CDR2 SASEGT. The V and J ends lost 7 bases and 8 bases, in that order; junction bases with no gene match: 6. The CDR3 sequence is 14 residues long.

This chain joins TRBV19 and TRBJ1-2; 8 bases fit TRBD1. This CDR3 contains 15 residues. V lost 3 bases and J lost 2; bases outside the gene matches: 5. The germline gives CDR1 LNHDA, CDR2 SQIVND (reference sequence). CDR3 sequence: CASSMARGQNYGYTF. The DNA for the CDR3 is TGTGCCAGTAGTATGGCCAGGGGGCAGAACTATGGCTACACCTTC.

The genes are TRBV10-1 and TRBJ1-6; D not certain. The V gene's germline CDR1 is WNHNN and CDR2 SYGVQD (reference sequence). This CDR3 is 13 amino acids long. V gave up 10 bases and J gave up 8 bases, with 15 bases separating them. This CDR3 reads CATLPPTDSPLHF. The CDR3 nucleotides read TGCGCCACCCTACCCCCAACGGATTCACCCCTCCACTTT.

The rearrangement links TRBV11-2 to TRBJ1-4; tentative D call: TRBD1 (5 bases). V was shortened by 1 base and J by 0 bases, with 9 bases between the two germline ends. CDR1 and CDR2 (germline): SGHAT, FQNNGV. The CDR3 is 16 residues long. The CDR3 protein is CASSLGQTATNEKLFF. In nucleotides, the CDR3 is TGTGCCAGCAGCTTAGGACAGACTGCAACTAATGAAAAACTGTTTTTT.